These 6 T cell receptor beta chains share one sample of origin, sequenced in a study of CD8 T cells in Susac syndrome. Reverse transcription of roughly 0.5 to 1 ug RNA used random hexamers. TCRdb reanalysed the immunoSEQ multiplex PCR reads using MiXCR and keeps one entry per CDR3 protein. The sample shows 150,000 to 200,000 distinct CDR3 sequences, 93% of them seen only once. The sequenced sample consisted of CD4+ T cells from PBMCs. The receptor source for this set is a human donor in good health.

This chain uses TRBV20-1 with TRBJ1-2; the D gene is possibly TRBD1 (5 bases). Deletions cut 5 bases from V and 3 bases from J, with 13 bases between. Germline V CDR1 and CDR2: DFQATT, SNEGSKA (reference sequence). The CDR3 loop spans 13 amino acids. As DNA, the CDR3 is TGCAGTGCTGTTCCGTGGGACTACTATGGCTACACCTTC. Translation: CSAVPWDYYGYTF.

CDR3: CASSPEWQAIQETQYF. In DNA, the CDR3 is TGTGCCAGCAGTCCCGAATGGCAGGCGATACAAGAGACCCAGTACTTC. The genes are TRBV7-2 and TRBJ2-5; no clear D gene. The CDR3 is 16 amino acids. Trimming removed 6 bases from V and 2 bases from J, with 19 bases in between. The germline CDR1 and CDR2 sequences are SGHTA and FQGNSA.

The chain employs TRBV20-1 and TRBJ1-5, with unresolved D. The CDR3 is made up of 14 amino acids. V was shortened by 4 bases and J by 1 base, with 11 bases between the two germline ends. Germline CDR1 reads DFQATT; CDR2 reads SNEGSKA (reference sequence). The CDR3 region is CSATNFQSNQPQHF. CDR3 coding DNA: TGCAGTGCTACAAATTTCCAAAGCAATCAGCCCCAGCATTTT.

This rearrangement joins TRBV20-1 to TRBJ1-2; possible D gene TRBD1, 6 bases. The CDR3 covers 14 residues. Trimming took 0 bases from V and 8 from J, leaving 16 bases between them. CDR1 DFQATT and CDR2 SNEGSKA come from the germline V gene (reference sequence). For the CDR3, the DNA is TGCAGTGCTAGAGAAGGGGGGGGTTCCAAGGGCTACACCTTC. As protein: CSAREGGGSKGYTF.

V is TRBV7-9 and J is TRBJ1-6; TRBD1 aligns across 7 bases. The germline V gene has CDR1 SEHNR and CDR2 FQNEAQ (reference sequence). The CDR3 consists of 14 residues. The trim removed 5 bases at V and 8 bases at J, leaving 6 bases unmatched. The CDR3 reads CASSRGTEHSPLHF. The CDR3 DNA is TGTGCCAGCAGCCGAGGGACAGAACATTCACCCCTCCACTTT.

This clonotype was recorded only once. The chain couples TRBV20-1 to TRBJ2-3; 7 bases map to TRBD2. The V gene end was trimmed by 3 bases and the J gene end by 8 bases; junction bases not matched to a gene: 5. This CDR3 is built from 12 residues. Germline CDR1 DFQATT, CDR2 SNEGSKA (reference sequence). The CDR3 sequence: CSASGGYGTQYF. The CDR3 nucleotides are TGCAGTGCTAGCGGGGGGTATGGTACGCAGTATTTT.